This T cell receptor (beta chain) was identified during a study of blood T cell repertoires in COVID-19. The overall study: Sites in the United States, Italy and Spain provided acute and convalescent COVID-19 samples. T cells, B-cell-depleted T cells, or PBMCs supplied cDNA or gDNA.

Authors' methods: Nucleated cell number was recorded as an estimate derived from reference gene primer amplification. TCRdb keeps only in-frame clones here, not all; method: immunoSEQ multiplex PCR. Clone size and the V and J calls come from that table; the DNA yielded D and trimming. The table records about half a million clones, approximately 83% of them present only once. This CDR3 region has 14 residues. CDR1 is LGHDT and CDR2 is YNNKEL in the germline V gene (reference sequence). Trimming left V 1 base short and J 8 bases short, with 14 bases between. Sequences were obtained from peripheral blood. The genes are TRBV3-1 (or the pseudogene TRBV3-2) and TRBJ1-2; D may be TRBD1 (5 bases). The clonotype comes from a human donor in a cohort sampled during active COVID-19. The CDR3 region is CASSQVQGKGGYTF. CDR3 sequence (DNA): TGTGCCAGCAGCCAAGTCCAGGGAAAGGGGGGCTACACCTTC.